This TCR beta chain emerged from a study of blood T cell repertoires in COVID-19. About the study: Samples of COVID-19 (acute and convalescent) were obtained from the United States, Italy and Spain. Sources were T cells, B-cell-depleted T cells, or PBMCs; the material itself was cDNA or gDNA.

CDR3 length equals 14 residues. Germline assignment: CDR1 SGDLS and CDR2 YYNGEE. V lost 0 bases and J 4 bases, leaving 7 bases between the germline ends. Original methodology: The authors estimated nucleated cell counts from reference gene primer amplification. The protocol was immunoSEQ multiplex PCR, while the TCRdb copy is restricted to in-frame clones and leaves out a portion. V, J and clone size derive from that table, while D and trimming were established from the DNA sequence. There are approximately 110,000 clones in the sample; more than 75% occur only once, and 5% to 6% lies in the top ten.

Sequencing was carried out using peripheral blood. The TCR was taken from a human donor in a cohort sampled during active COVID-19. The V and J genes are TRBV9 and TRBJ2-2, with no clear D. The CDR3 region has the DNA TGTGCCAGCAGCGTAGTTGCGCTCACCGGGGAGCTGTTTTTT. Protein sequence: CASSVVALTGELFF.